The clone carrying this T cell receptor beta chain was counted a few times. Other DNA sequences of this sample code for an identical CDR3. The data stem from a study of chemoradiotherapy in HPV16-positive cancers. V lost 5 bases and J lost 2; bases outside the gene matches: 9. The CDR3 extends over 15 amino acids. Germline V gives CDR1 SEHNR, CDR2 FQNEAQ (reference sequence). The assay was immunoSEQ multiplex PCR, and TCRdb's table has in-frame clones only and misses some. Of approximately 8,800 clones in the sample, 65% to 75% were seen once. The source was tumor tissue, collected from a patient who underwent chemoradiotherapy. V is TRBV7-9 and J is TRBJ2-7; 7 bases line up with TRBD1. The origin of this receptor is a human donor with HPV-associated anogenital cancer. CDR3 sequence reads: CASSPSDRRPYEQYF. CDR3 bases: TGTGCCAGCAGCCCCTCGGACAGGAGACCCTACGAGCAGTACTTC.